This is a list of T cell receptor beta chains from one sample in a study of shared clonotypes between healthy human individuals. This table comes from immunoSEQ multiplex PCR, and its TCRdb copy is limited to in-frame clones, with some not included. The profile shows about 1.9 million clones, 90% to 95% of them singletons. Specimen: naive CD8+ T cells from PBMCs. The receptors derive from a man in his late teens or twenties in good health. Some clones in this sample may be carry-over from other donors' samples. The CDR3 runs from the conserved cysteine through the conserved F or W. D genes are given only for firm matches. The listing skips clone size in some rows; elsewhere it reads once, few, many or a size class.

d_gene: TRBD2; j_gene: TRBJ2-5; v_gene: TRBV28; abundance: .; CDR3nt: TGTGCCAGCAGTTTACCCTCTCCGGGACTAGCGGGGCAAGAGACCCAGTACTTC; CDR3aa: CASSLPSPGLAGQETQYF
d_gene: TRBD2; j_gene: TRBJ2-7; v_gene: TRBV6-1; abundance: .; CDR3nt: TGTGCCAGCAGTGAAACGAGCGGGAGGGGTTACGAGCAGTACTTC; CDR3aa: CASSETSGRGYEQYF
d_gene: TRBD2; j_gene: TRBJ2-2; v_gene: TRBV29-1; abundance: .; CDR3nt: TGCAGCGTTGAACTAGCGGGACTGTGGACCGGGGAGCTGTTTTTT; CDR3aa: CSVELAGLWTGELFF
d_gene: TRBD1; j_gene: TRBJ2-7; v_gene: TRBV27; abundance: .; CDR3nt: TGTGCCAGCAAGGAACAGGGGGCCCCACGCGAGCAGTACTTC; CDR3aa: CASKEQGAPREQYF
d_gene: TRBD1; j_gene: TRBJ2-7; v_gene: TRBV28; abundance: .; CDR3nt: TGTGCCAGCAGTTTCATCCGGACAGGTATCCGTGAGCAGTACTTC; CDR3aa: CASSFIRTGIREQYF
d_gene: TRBD2; j_gene: TRBJ2-3; v_gene: TRBV6-5; abundance: .; CDR3nt: TGTGCCAGCAGCCCACAGCGGGAGAGTGGAGATACGCAGTATTTT; CDR3aa: CASSPQRESGDTQYF
d_gene: .; j_gene: TRBJ1-1; v_gene: TRBV21-1; abundance: few; CDR3nt: TGTGCCAGCAGCAAAGGTTGCCGGGGGGAGGACACTGAAGCTTTCTTT; CDR3aa: CASSKGCRGEDTEAFF
d_gene: .; j_gene: TRBJ1-5; v_gene: TRBV9; abundance: .; CDR3nt: TGTGCCAGCAGCGTAGCGTCCGGGGGGCCCCAGCATTTT; CDR3aa: CASSVASGGPQHF
d_gene: .; j_gene: TRBJ2-1; v_gene: TRBV28; abundance: .; CDR3nt: TGTGCCAGCAGTTTTGGGGGGAGCTCCTACAATGAGCAGTTCTTC; CDR3aa: CASSFGGSSYNEQFF
d_gene: TRBD1; j_gene: TRBJ1-2; v_gene: TRBV6-5; abundance: .; CDR3nt: TGTGCCAGCAGTTACCTTCTCACAGGGGGAGCTGGCTACACCTTC; CDR3aa: CASSYLLTGGAGYTF
d_gene: .; j_gene: TRBJ2-3; v_gene: TRBV5-6; abundance: .; CDR3nt: TGTGCCAGCAGCTTGGCCTCTTGGGGCCGCACAGATACGCAGTATTTT; CDR3aa: CASSLASWGRTDTQYF
d_gene: .; j_gene: TRBJ1-1; v_gene: TRBV7-8; abundance: .; CDR3nt: TGTGCCAGCAGCTTCGGGGGACACACTGAAGCTTTCTTT; CDR3aa: CASSFGGHTEAFF
d_gene: .; j_gene: TRBJ2-7; v_gene: TRBV29-1; abundance: .; CDR3nt: TGCAGCGTTGTTGAGACATCTCCCAACGAGCAGTACTTC; CDR3aa: CSVVETSPNEQYF
d_gene: TRBD2; j_gene: TRBJ2-1; v_gene: TRBV5-1; abundance: .; CDR3nt: TGCGCCAGCAGCTTGGCCGTTCTAGCGGGTTTCCCCTACAATGAGCAGTTCTTC; CDR3aa: CASSLAVLAGFPYNEQFF
d_gene: .; j_gene: TRBJ2-1; v_gene: TRBV7-2; abundance: .; CDR3nt: TGTGCCAGCAGCTTGAAGACTCACTCCTACAATGAGCAGTTCTTC; CDR3aa: CASSLKTHSYNEQFF
d_gene: .; j_gene: TRBJ2-5; v_gene: TRBV7-3; abundance: .; CDR3nt: TGTGCCAGCAGCCCCAACAGGAGGGAGACCCAGTACTTC; CDR3aa: CASSPNRRETQYF
d_gene: TRBD2; j_gene: TRBJ2-2; v_gene: TRBV27; abundance: once; CDR3nt: TGTGCCAGCAGCCCCCCTAGCGGGCCCGCTGTTGGGGAGCTGTTTTTT; CDR3aa: CASSPPSGPAVGELFF
d_gene: .; j_gene: TRBJ2-2; v_gene: TRBV28; abundance: .; CDR3nt: TGTGCCAGCAGTCCCGATCTAGGGTATAAAACCGGGGAGCTGTTTTTT; CDR3aa: CASSPDLGYKTGELFF
d_gene: .; j_gene: TRBJ2-7; v_gene: TRBV19; abundance: .; CDR3nt: TGTGCCAGCAGCACTTTTGGACAGACCTACGAGCAGTACTTC; CDR3aa: CASSTFGQTYEQYF
d_gene: TRBD1; j_gene: TRBJ1-4; v_gene: TRBV7-9; abundance: .; CDR3nt: TGTGCCAGCAGCCCCGGGACAGGGCCTATGCATCTGGAAAAACTGTTTTTT; CDR3aa: CASSPGTGPMHLEKLFF
d_gene: .; j_gene: TRBJ1-5; v_gene: TRBV11-2; abundance: .; CDR3nt: TGTGCCAGCAGCTTAACGGTGTATAGCAATCAGCCCCAGCATTTT; CDR3aa: CASSLTVYSNQPQHF
d_gene: .; j_gene: TRBJ2-2; v_gene: TRBV4-2; abundance: .; CDR3nt: TGTGCCAGCGAAGGGCGGGGGCCCGGGGAGCTGTTTTTT; CDR3aa: CASEGRGPGELFF
d_gene: TRBD2; j_gene: TRBJ2-1; v_gene: TRBV27; abundance: .; CDR3nt: TGTGCCAGCAGCCCAGTTCGGGTTAGCGGGAGGGCCGGTGAGCAGTTCTTC; CDR3aa: CASSPVRVSGRAGEQFF
d_gene: .; j_gene: TRBJ1-2; v_gene: TRBV14; abundance: .; CDR3nt: TGTGCCAGCAGCCAGGGACGGTGGTGGGGCTACACCTTC; CDR3aa: CASSQGRWWGYTF
d_gene: TRBD1; j_gene: TRBJ1-5; v_gene: TRBV7-9; abundance: .; CDR3nt: TGTGCCAGCAGCTCCACCGGGACAGGGGAGTTGATTGGCAATCAGCCCCAGCATTTT; CDR3aa: CASSSTGTGELIGNQPQHF
d_gene: .; j_gene: TRBJ2-3; v_gene: TRBV13; abundance: .; CDR3nt: TGTGCCAGCAGCTTCCTGGGAGGAGGCACAGATACGCAGTATTTT; CDR3aa: CASSFLGGGTDTQYF
d_gene: TRBD2; j_gene: TRBJ2-1; v_gene: TRBV5-1; abundance: .; CDR3nt: TGCGCCAGCAGCCCCACTAGCGGGAGCTACAATGAGCAGTTCTTC; CDR3aa: CASSPTSGSYNEQFF
d_gene: .; j_gene: TRBJ2-2; v_gene: TRBV21-1; abundance: .; CDR3nt: TGTGCCAGCAGCAAGCTGGGCGGGAGGGCGAACACCGGGGAGCTGTTTTTT; CDR3aa: CASSKLGGRANTGELFF
d_gene: .; j_gene: TRBJ2-7; v_gene: TRBV27; abundance: .; CDR3nt: TGTGCCAGCAGTTCAATATCGGGGTACGCGTACGAGCAGTACTTC; CDR3aa: CASSSISGYAYEQYF
d_gene: TRBD2; j_gene: TRBJ2-5; v_gene: TRBV7-9; abundance: once; CDR3nt: TGTGCCAGCAGCTTACCCGCTACCGGGACCCCGGGAGGAGAGACCCAGTACTTC; CDR3aa: CASSLPATGTPGGETQYF
d_gene: .; j_gene: TRBJ1-1; v_gene: TRBV9; abundance: once; CDR3nt: TGTGCCAGCAAACGCCGTGGGGACTTGAACACTGAAGCTTTCTTT; CDR3aa: CASKRRGDLNTEAFF
d_gene: .; j_gene: TRBJ2-7; v_gene: TRBV28; abundance: .; CDR3nt: TGTGCCAGCAGTTTAAGGGGCAACTCCTACGAGCAGTACTTC; CDR3aa: CASSLRGNSYEQYF
d_gene: TRBD1; j_gene: TRBJ2-1; v_gene: TRBV4-1; abundance: .; CDR3nt: TGCGCCAGCAGCCAAGCGCCCGGACAGGGGGCATACAATGAGCAGTTCTTC; CDR3aa: CASSQAPGQGAYNEQFF
d_gene: .; j_gene: TRBJ2-2; v_gene: TRBV25-1; abundance: few; CDR3nt: TGTGCCAGCAGTCTTCGAGATTGGTCCGGGGAGCTGTTTTTT; CDR3aa: CASSLRDWSGELFF
d_gene: .; j_gene: TRBJ2-7; v_gene: TRBV4-1; abundance: .; CDR3nt: TGCGCCAGCAGCCAAAACGTACGGGAGCAGTACTTC; CDR3aa: CASSQNVREQYF
d_gene: .; j_gene: TRBJ1-1; v_gene: TRBV28; abundance: .; CDR3nt: TGTGCCAGCAGTTTATCGGCCGAGAACACTGAAGCTTTCTTT; CDR3aa: CASSLSAENTEAFF
d_gene: .; j_gene: TRBJ1-1; v_gene: TRBV27; abundance: .; CDR3nt: TGTGCCAGCAGGGTTAGGGATCCCAACACTGAAGCTTTCTTT; CDR3aa: CASRVRDPNTEAFF
d_gene: TRBD2; j_gene: TRBJ2-1; v_gene: TRBV10-2; abundance: once; CDR3nt: TGCGCCAGCAGTGAGTCCGGACTAGCGGACTACAATGAGCAGTTCTTC; CDR3aa: CASSESGLADYNEQFF
d_gene: .; j_gene: TRBJ2-7; v_gene: TRBV5-1; abundance: once; CDR3nt: TGCGCCAGCAGCCACGGGAGCTCCTACGAGCAGTACTTC; CDR3aa: CASSHGSSYEQYF
d_gene: .; j_gene: TRBJ2-1; v_gene: TRBV9; abundance: .; CDR3nt: TGTGCCAGCAGCGTAGGAGGAGCGCCACAGGGAAGGAATGAGCAGTTCTTC; CDR3aa: CASSVGGAPQGRNEQFF
d_gene: .; j_gene: TRBJ1-1; v_gene: TRBV9; abundance: .; CDR3nt: TGTGCCAGCAGCGTGGCGGGGAGGCCGAACACTGAAGCTTTCTTT; CDR3aa: CASSVAGRPNTEAFF
d_gene: TRBD2; j_gene: TRBJ2-1; v_gene: TRBV7-9; abundance: .; CDR3nt: TGTGCCAGCAGCTTATCCGGCGGGAGCCCCTACAATGAGCAGTTCTTC; CDR3aa: CASSLSGGSPYNEQFF
d_gene: TRBD1; j_gene: TRBJ1-4; v_gene: TRBV27; abundance: .; CDR3nt: TGTGCCAGCAGTCCGACCCTCCAGGGACAGGGAGACGAAAAACTGTTTTTT; CDR3aa: CASSPTLQGQGDEKLFF
d_gene: TRBD1; j_gene: TRBJ2-2; v_gene: TRBV9; abundance: .; CDR3nt: TGTGCCAGCAGCCCACGGACAGGGGGTTTGACCGGGGAGCTGTTTTTT; CDR3aa: CASSPRTGGLTGELFF
d_gene: .; j_gene: TRBJ2-5; v_gene: TRBV28; abundance: .; CDR3nt: TGTGCCAGCAGTCCCATCGCCCAGCGGGAGACCCAGTACTTC; CDR3aa: CASSPIAQRETQYF
d_gene: .; j_gene: TRBJ2-2; v_gene: TRBV7-9; abundance: .; CDR3nt: TGTGCCAGCAGCCTTAGGTTGGGAGCGAACACCGGGGAGCTGTTTTTT; CDR3aa: CASSLRLGANTGELFF
d_gene: TRBD2; j_gene: TRBJ2-1; v_gene: TRBV5-8; abundance: .; CDR3nt: TGTGCCAGCAGCTTGGGGTGGGACTATGGAAATGAGCAGTTCTTC; CDR3aa: CASSLGWDYGNEQFF
d_gene: .; j_gene: TRBJ2-1; v_gene: TRBV2; abundance: .; CDR3nt: TGTGCCAGCCTACACGGTGCGGGTCGGGATAATGAGCAGTTCTTC; CDR3aa: CASLHGAGRDNEQFF
d_gene: .; j_gene: TRBJ1-1; v_gene: TRBV30; abundance: .; CDR3nt: TGTGCCTCCCAGGTCTTGAACACTGAAGCTTTCTTT; CDR3aa: CASQVLNTEAFF
d_gene: .; j_gene: TRBJ1-5; v_gene: TRBV28; abundance: .; CDR3nt: TGTGCCAGCAGTTTAGCGTATAGCAATCAGCCCCAGCATTTT; CDR3aa: CASSLAYSNQPQHF
d_gene: TRBD1; j_gene: TRBJ2-3; v_gene: TRBV27; abundance: .; CDR3nt: TGTGCCAGCAGTTCTTGGGACAGGGGGGCAGATACGCAGTATTTT; CDR3aa: CASSSWDRGADTQYF